A selection of T cell receptor beta chains follows, all from one sample in a study of beta chain features in type 1 diabetes. The protocol was immunoSEQ multiplex PCR, while the TCRdb copy is restricted to in-frame clones and leaves out a portion. The sample lists about 370,000 clones, over 9% occurring once. Input material: central memory CD4+ T cells from blood. The receptors come from a man aged 25 to 40 with type 1 diabetes. CDR3s leave out the opening cysteine and the closing phenylalanine or tryptophan. Each record gives: CDR3 protein, V gene, D gene. The D gene is left open where the match is weak.

CDR3aa: ASSLGIPFSYEQY; v_gene: TRBV7-2; d_gene: .
CDR3aa: ARINEQF; v_gene: TRBV6-1; d_gene: .
CDR3aa: ASMTSAGTYNEQF; v_gene: TRBV2; d_gene: .
CDR3aa: ASSLSINEKLF; v_gene: TRBV7-2; d_gene: .
CDR3aa: ASSLAKRANTEAF; v_gene: TRBV5-1; d_gene: .
CDR3aa: ASSYRNTEAF; v_gene: TRBV6-5; d_gene: .
CDR3aa: ASKSGAAATNEKLF; v_gene: TRBV4-1; d_gene: .
CDR3aa: ASSVALGQGANIQY; v_gene: TRBV9; d_gene: TRBD1
CDR3aa: ASTEGVASGYNEQF; v_gene: TRBV10-1; d_gene: TRBD2
CDR3aa: ASSPPTSGNTDTQY; v_gene: TRBV18; d_gene: TRBD2
CDR3aa: ASSALAGFGTQY; v_gene: TRBV9; d_gene: .
CDR3aa: ASSSTVIGSPLH; v_gene: TRBV6-6; d_gene: .
CDR3aa: ASTYGTPKETQY; v_gene: TRBV7-2; d_gene: .
CDR3aa: ASSYEGVRGYT; v_gene: TRBV6-6; d_gene: .
CDR3aa: ASSLGTSTGMGDTGELF; v_gene: TRBV7-8; d_gene: TRBD1
CDR3aa: ASSELSGRATDTQY; v_gene: TRBV6-1; d_gene: TRBD2
CDR3aa: ASSLPSTDTQY; v_gene: TRBV5-6; d_gene: .
CDR3aa: ASIGGPNEQF; v_gene: TRBV6-1; d_gene: .
CDR3aa: ATAKGVRSSYEQY; v_gene: TRBV23-1; d_gene: .
CDR3aa: ASSVAGLAGRDEQF; v_gene: TRBV9; d_gene: TRBD2
CDR3aa: ASSPQGAGAF; v_gene: TRBV18; d_gene: TRBD1
CDR3aa: ASSSLGRMSGNTIY; v_gene: TRBV7-2; d_gene: .
CDR3aa: ASSYGPTGAKEQY; v_gene: TRBV6-6; d_gene: .
CDR3aa: ASSLGRDYSYNEQF; v_gene: TRBV11-1; d_gene: TRBD2
CDR3aa: ASSLFRLDYGYT; v_gene: TRBV28; d_gene: .